These T cell receptor beta chains were read from a single sample in a study of blood T cell repertoires in COVID-19. Repertoires were generated with immunoSEQ multiplex PCR, while TCRdb's copy carries only in-frame clones and drops some. The repertoire consists of roughly 250,000 clones, with about 87% occurring once and the leading ten covering approximately 3.7%. Sequenced input: peripheral blood. Receptor source: a man aged 55 to 70 who had recovered from COVID-19. The CDR3 runs from the conserved cysteine through the conserved F or W. The D gene is left open where the match is weak. The size entry is marked missing in some rows and otherwise reads once, few, many or a size class.

clone size: few
J gene: TRBJ1-2
V gene: TRBV10-3
D gene: .
CDR3 protein: CAISGGRGSGYTF
CDR3 DNA: TGTGCCATCAGCGGCGGCAGGGGTAGTGGCTACACCTTC

clone size: .
J gene: TRBJ2-5
V gene: TRBV13
D gene: TRBD2
CDR3 protein: CASSYWTSGGQETQYF
CDR3 DNA: TGTGCCAGCAGCTACTGGACTAGCGGGGGCCAAGAGACCCAGTACTTC

clone size: .
J gene: TRBJ2-3
V gene: TRBV12-3/TRBV12-4
D gene: TRBD1
CDR3 protein: CASSVQGADTQYF
CDR3 DNA: TGTGCCAGCAGTGTGCAGGGGGCAGATACGCAGTATTTT

clone size: .
J gene: TRBJ1-6
V gene: TRBV2
D gene: .
CDR3 protein: CASSVTENSPLHF
CDR3 DNA: TGTGCCAGCAGTGTGACAGAGAATTCACCCCTCCACTTT

clone size: .
J gene: TRBJ2-5
V gene: TRBV6-2/TRBV6-3
D gene: TRBD1
CDR3 protein: CASSRQGAKETQYF
CDR3 DNA: TGTGCCAGCAGTAGACAGGGGGCGAAAGAGACCCAGTACTTC

clone size: .
J gene: TRBJ2-3
V gene: TRBV5-1
D gene: TRBD2
CDR3 protein: CASSTGGLAGTDTQYF
CDR3 DNA: TGCGCCAGCAGCACTGGTGGATTAGCGGGAACAGATACGCAGTATTTT

clone size: .
J gene: TRBJ2-2
V gene: TRBV11-2
D gene: .
CDR3 protein: CASSLKGGDTGELFF
CDR3 DNA: TGTGCCAGCAGCCTCAAAGGGGGGGACACCGGGGAGCTGTTTTTT

clone size: .
J gene: TRBJ2-7
V gene: TRBV5-1
D gene: .
CDR3 protein: CASSLDPGRREQYF
CDR3 DNA: TGCGCCAGCAGCTTGGACCCAGGGCGGCGCGAGCAGTACTTC

clone size: many
J gene: TRBJ1-2
V gene: TRBV7-9
D gene: .
CDR3 protein: CASSLDGSGYTF
CDR3 DNA: TGTGCCAGCAGCTTAGACGGGAGTGGCTACACCTTC

clone size: few
J gene: TRBJ2-5
V gene: TRBV10-3
D gene: TRBD2
CDR3 protein: CAISTGLASRETQYF
CDR3 DNA: TGTGCCATCAGTACGGGACTAGCGTCGCGAGAGACCCAGTACTTC

clone size: .
J gene: TRBJ2-5
V gene: TRBV4-1
D gene: .
CDR3 protein: CASSQAELRETQYF
CDR3 DNA: TGCGCCAGCAGCCAAGCTGAACTTCGGGAGACCCAGTACTTC

clone size: .
J gene: TRBJ2-2
V gene: TRBV19
D gene: TRBD2
CDR3 protein: CASMPSGGVIGELFF
CDR3 DNA: TGTGCCAGTATGCCTAGCGGGGGGGTCATCGGGGAGCTGTTTTTT

clone size: .
J gene: TRBJ1-5
V gene: TRBV7-9
D gene: TRBD1
CDR3 protein: CASSVSGQGDQPQHF
CDR3 DNA: TGTGCCAGCAGCGTGAGCGGACAGGGCGATCAGCCCCAGCATTTT

clone size: .
J gene: TRBJ2-7
V gene: TRBV7-2
D gene: .
CDR3 protein: CASSTIRGLAPYEQYF
CDR3 DNA: TGTGCCAGCAGCACTATCAGGGGTCTTGCCCCCTACGAGCAGTACTTC

clone size: .
J gene: TRBJ1-1
V gene: TRBV5-1
D gene: TRBD1
CDR3 protein: CASSLKQGAGNTEAFF
CDR3 DNA: TGCGCCAGCAGCTTGAAGCAGGGGGCGGGAAACACTGAAGCTTTCTTT

clone size: .
J gene: TRBJ1-6
V gene: TRBV29-1
D gene: TRBD1
CDR3 protein: CSVQEGANSPLHF
CDR3 DNA: TGCAGCGTTCAGGAGGGGGCAAATTCACCCCTCCACTTT

clone size: .
J gene: TRBJ2-5
V gene: TRBV7-2
D gene: .
CDR3 protein: CASSPSGPDRTQYF
CDR3 DNA: TGTGCCAGCAGCCCCAGCGGGCCCGATCGGACCCAGTACTTC

clone size: .
J gene: TRBJ1-1
V gene: TRBV5-4
D gene: TRBD1
CDR3 protein: CASSPPGQGHTEAFF
CDR3 DNA: TGTGCCAGCAGCCCGCCGGGACAGGGTCACACTGAAGCTTTCTTT

clone size: .
J gene: TRBJ2-7
V gene: TRBV5-1
D gene: .
CDR3 protein: CASSFGVSYEQYF
CDR3 DNA: TGCGCCAGCAGCTTCGGGGTCTCCTACGAGCAGTACTTC

clone size: few
J gene: TRBJ1-5
V gene: TRBV19
D gene: .
CDR3 protein: CAGGVGNQPQHF
CDR3 DNA: TGTGCCGGGGGGGTTGGCAATCAGCCCCAGCATTTT

clone size: .
J gene: TRBJ1-3
V gene: TRBV4-1
D gene: .
CDR3 protein: CASSLGGGLSGNTIYF
CDR3 DNA: TGCGCCAGCAGCCTCGGTGGGGGCCTCTCTGGAAACACCATATATTTT

clone size: .
J gene: TRBJ1-5
V gene: TRBV19
D gene: TRBD1
CDR3 protein: CASSEDRGDQPQHF
CDR3 DNA: TGTGCCAGTAGTGAAGACAGGGGGGATCAGCCCCAGCATTTT

clone size: .
J gene: TRBJ2-3
V gene: TRBV5-8
D gene: .
CDR3 protein: CASSLGRSFTDTQYF
CDR3 DNA: TGTGCCAGCAGCTTGGGCAGGTCGTTCACAGATACGCAGTATTTT

clone size: .
J gene: TRBJ2-5
V gene: TRBV18
D gene: .
CDR3 protein: CASSTAAQETQYF
CDR3 DNA: TGTGCCAGCTCTACAGCGGCCCAAGAGACCCAGTACTTC

clone size: .
J gene: TRBJ2-3
V gene: TRBV6-6
D gene: TRBD1
CDR3 protein: CASSYGQGVTDTQYF
CDR3 DNA: TGTGCCAGCAGTTATGGGCAGGGGGTAACAGATACGCAGTATTTT

clone size: once
J gene: TRBJ2-3
V gene: TRBV7-8
D gene: TRBD2
CDR3 protein: CASSLTSGGDTQYF
CDR3 DNA: TGTGCCAGCAGCTTGACTAGCGGGGGAGATACGCAGTATTTT

clone size: .
J gene: TRBJ1-1
V gene: TRBV7-2
D gene: TRBD1
CDR3 protein: CASSLHYRQGADEAFF
CDR3 DNA: TGTGCCAGCAGCTTACATTATCGGCAGGGGGCTGATGAAGCTTTCTTT

clone size: .
J gene: TRBJ1-6
V gene: TRBV5-1
D gene: TRBD1
CDR3 protein: CASSLVGDRGSPLHF
CDR3 DNA: TGCGCCAGCAGCTTGGTAGGGGACAGGGGTTCACCCCTCCACTTT

clone size: .
J gene: TRBJ1-3
V gene: TRBV6-5
D gene: .
CDR3 protein: CASRIQISGNTIYF
CDR3 DNA: TGTGCCAGCAGGATACAGATCTCTGGAAACACCATATATTTT

clone size: few
J gene: TRBJ2-7
V gene: TRBV7-2
D gene: TRBD2
CDR3 protein: CASSLAGGSTYEQYF
CDR3 DNA: TGTGCCAGCAGCTTAGCGGGGGGGTCCACCTACGAGCAGTACTTC

clone size: few
J gene: TRBJ2-7
V gene: TRBV4-1
D gene: TRBD1
CDR3 protein: CASSLPRGTASSYEQYF
CDR3 DNA: TGCGCCAGCAGCCTCCCTAGAGGGACAGCTTCTTCCTACGAGCAGTACTTC

clone size: .
J gene: TRBJ1-2
V gene: TRBV14
D gene: TRBD1
CDR3 protein: CASSPWDRGYGYTF
CDR3 DNA: TGTGCCAGCAGCCCGTGGGACAGGGGGTATGGCTACACCTTC

clone size: .
J gene: TRBJ1-4
V gene: TRBV30
D gene: .
CDR3 protein: CAWRGNEKLFF
CDR3 DNA: TGTGCCTGGCGCGGGAATGAAAAACTGTTTTTT

clone size: .
J gene: TRBJ1-2
V gene: TRBV30
D gene: TRBD1
CDR3 protein: CAWSANLGQGAIYGYTF
CDR3 DNA: TGTGCCTGGAGTGCAAACCTGGGACAGGGGGCTATCTATGGCTACACCTTC

clone size: .
J gene: TRBJ2-7
V gene: TRBV28
D gene: .
CDR3 protein: CASRPHRAGYEQYF
CDR3 DNA: TGTGCCAGCAGACCGCACAGGGCTGGTTACGAGCAGTACTTC

clone size: .
J gene: TRBJ2-1
V gene: TRBV20-1
D gene: .
CDR3 protein: CSAGGAGVQFF
CDR3 DNA: TGCAGTGCTGGGGGGGCCGGGGTGCAGTTCTTC

clone size: .
J gene: TRBJ1-4
V gene: TRBV27
D gene: TRBD1
CDR3 protein: CASSRTGGFVVTNEKLFF
CDR3 DNA: TGTGCCAGCAGTCGGACAGGGGGCTTCGTCGTAACTAATGAAAAACTGTTTTTT

clone size: .
J gene: TRBJ2-7
V gene: TRBV12-3/TRBV12-4
D gene: .
CDR3 protein: CASSLAETYEQYF
CDR3 DNA: TGTGCCAGCAGTTTAGCGGAGACCTACGAGCAGTACTTC

clone size: .
J gene: TRBJ1-2
V gene: TRBV6-6
D gene: .
CDR3 protein: CASSYLAEINYGYTF
CDR3 DNA: TGTGCCAGCAGTTACTTGGCAGAAATTAACTATGGCTACACCTTC

clone size: .
J gene: TRBJ1-3
V gene: TRBV30
D gene: .
CDR3 protein: CAWSVYSGNTIYF
CDR3 DNA: TGTGCCTGGAGTGTCTACTCTGGAAACACCATATATTTT

clone size: .
J gene: TRBJ2-2
V gene: TRBV24-1
D gene: .
CDR3 protein: CATSDPGGATGELFF
CDR3 DNA: TGTGCCACCAGTGATCCCGGCGGGGCGACCGGGGAGCTGTTTTTT

clone size: .
J gene: TRBJ1-6
V gene: TRBV21-1
D gene: .
CDR3 protein: CASGHLRRDNSPLHF
CDR3 DNA: TGTGCCAGCGGACACCTCCGGAGGGATAATTCACCCCTCCACTTT

clone size: .
J gene: TRBJ1-4
V gene: TRBV4-1
D gene: .
CDR3 protein: CASSQALNEKLFF
CDR3 DNA: TGCGCCAGCAGCCAAGCTCTAAACGAAAAACTGTTTTTT

clone size: .
J gene: TRBJ2-1
V gene: TRBV7-2
D gene: .
CDR3 protein: CASSLGGVYNEQFF
CDR3 DNA: TGTGCCAGCAGCTTAGGAGGTGTTTACAATGAGCAGTTCTTC